This T cell receptor beta chain was documented in a study of blood T cell repertoires in COVID-19. About the research overall: Sources were T cells, B-cell-depleted T cells, or PBMCs; the material itself was cDNA or gDNA.

Repertoires were generated with immunoSEQ multiplex PCR, while TCRdb's copy carries only in-frame clones and drops some. Of 250,000 to 400,000 clones listed, more than 70% were seen once; the top ten hold approximately 1.6%. CDR1 is SGDLS, CDR2 YYNGEE, per germline. Trimming cost V 3 bases and J 7 bases, with 22 bases left between them. The CDR3 is 16 residues long. This clonotype was sampled from a woman aged 25 to 39 with COVID-19, enrolled during active disease. The chain carries TRBV9 and TRBJ1-2; D is perhaps TRBD1 (6 bases). Sequencing was performed on peripheral blood. CDR3 amino acids: CASSADPQTQGSGYTF. The CDR3, as DNA: TGTGCCAGCAGCGCCGACCCGCAAACACAGGGATCTGGCTACACCTTC.